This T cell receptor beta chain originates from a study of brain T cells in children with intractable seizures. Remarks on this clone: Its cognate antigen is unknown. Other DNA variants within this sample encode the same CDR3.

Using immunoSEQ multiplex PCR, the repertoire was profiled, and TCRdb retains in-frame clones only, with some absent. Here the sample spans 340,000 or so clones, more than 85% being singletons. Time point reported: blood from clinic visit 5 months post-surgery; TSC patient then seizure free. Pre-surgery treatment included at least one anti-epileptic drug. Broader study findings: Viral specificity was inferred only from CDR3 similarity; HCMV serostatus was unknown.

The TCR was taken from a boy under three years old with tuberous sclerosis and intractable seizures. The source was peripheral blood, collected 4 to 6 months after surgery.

CDR3 coding DNA: TGTGCCAGCAGCCCTTTATACGAGCAGTACTTC. Encoded protein: CASSPLYEQYF. The chain recombines TRBV3-1 (or the pseudogene TRBV3-2) with TRBJ2-7; no reliable D call. Trimming took 4 bases from V and 4 from J, leaving 5 bases between them. The germline CDR1 and CDR2 sequences are LGHDT and YNNKEL (reference sequence). This CDR3 is 11 amino acids long.